Listed below are T cell receptor beta chains from one sample, sequenced in a study of T-cell reconstitution after alpha-beta-depleted transplantation in children. TCRdb passed the PCR reads through MiXCR, listing each CDR3 protein once. The table has about 150,000 distinct CDR3 sequences, 8% to 10% seen once. The specimen comprised PBMCs, mostly from graft donor cells, sampled 180 days after TCRalphabeta/CD19-depleted stem cell transplant. These receptors all come from a female patient aged 2-9 years who had a stem cell transplant for congenital amegakaryocytic thrombocytopenia, so the T cells may come from the graft donor. Each CDR3 is given with its conserved first and last residue. D genes are given only for firm matches. Some rows have no size entry. The others give once, few or many, or a class for an expanded clone.

cdr3_aa cdr3_nt clone_size d_call j_call v_call
CASSHQNRGQTQYF TGCGCCAGCAGCCACCAAAACAGGGGGCAGACCCAGTACTTC few TRBD1 TRBJ2-5 TRBV5-1
CASSQQTRAVGGEQYF TGTGCCAGCAGCCAACAAACCAGGGCAGTAGGCGGCGAGCAGTACTTC many NA TRBJ2-7 TRBV3-1
CASRPVGKAGELFF TGTGCCAGCAGGCCGGTAGGCAAGGCCGGGGAGCTGTTTTTT NA NA TRBJ2-2 TRBV28
CASSPRLAGGPDTQYF TGTGCCAGCAGTCCACGACTAGCGGGAGGCCCAGATACGCAGTATTTT few TRBD2 TRBJ2-3 TRBV28
CASSYDGSEQYF TGTGCCAGCAGTTATGACGGGAGCGAGCAGTACTTC NA NA TRBJ2-7 TRBV6-6
CSAHLQRQGYGYTF TGCAGTGCTCACCTCCAGCGGCAGGGGTATGGCTACACCTTC many NA TRBJ1-2 TRBV20-1
CASSHTSGNRAGELFF TGTGCCAGCAGCCATACTAGCGGAAATAGGGCCGGGGAGCTGTTTTTT NA TRBD2 TRBJ2-2 TRBV7-3
CASSQGAGGPGEQFF TGTGCCAGCAGCCAAGGCGCGGGGGGGCCGGGAGAGCAGTTCTTC few TRBD2 TRBJ2-1 TRBV4-2
CASSHSSGRYEQYF TGTGCCAGCAGCCACTCTAGCGGGAGATACGAGCAGTACTTC NA TRBD2 TRBJ2-7 TRBV7-8
CASSLTGQGGDTQYF TGTGCCAGCAGCTTAACGGGCCAGGGGGGAGATACGCAGTATTTT NA NA TRBJ2-3 TRBV7-3
CASSYKVQRETQYF TGTGCCAGCAGTTACAAGGTCCAACGGGAGACCCAGTACTTC many NA TRBJ2-5 TRBV6-5
CASSLETPYEQYF TGTGCCAGCAGCTTAGAGACTCCCTACGAGCAGTACTTC many NA TRBJ2-7 TRBV7-2
CASSLVPGTETQYF TGTGCCAGCAGCTTAGTGCCAGGGACAGAGACCCAGTACTTC many NA TRBJ2-5 TRBV7-2
CASLGPDTGELFF TGTGCCAGCTTGGGACCAGACACCGGGGAGCTGTTTTTT many NA TRBJ2-2 TRBV6-1
CASRGTSANTDTQYF TGTGCCAGCAGGGGGACTAGCGCCAACACAGATACGCAGTATTTT few TRBD2 TRBJ2-3 TRBV27
CASSVGGAAAYEQYF TGCGCCAGCAGTGTGGGGGGGGCGGCTGCCTACGAGCAGTACTTC NA NA TRBJ2-7 TRBV10-2
CASSPPLSWWEATDTQYF TGTGCCAGCAGTCCCCCACTATCGTGGTGGGAGGCCACAGATACGCAGTATTTT many NA TRBJ2-3 TRBV12-3/TRBV12-4
CASSVGLAGGLEQFF TGTGCCAGCAGCGTCGGACTAGCGGGGGGGCTTGAGCAGTTCTTC NA TRBD2 TRBJ2-1 TRBV7-8
CSAANSGYGYTF TGCAGTGCTGCGAATAGTGGCTATGGCTACACCTTC many NA TRBJ1-2 TRBV20-1
CASMRGFELRETQYF TGTGCCAGCATGAGGGGGTTCGAGCTAAGAGAGACCCAGTACTTC NA NA TRBJ2-5 TRBV18
CASSSIGTRYNEQFF TGTGCCAGCAGTTCAATAGGAACTAGATACAATGAGCAGTTCTTC few NA TRBJ2-1 TRBV12-3/TRBV12-4
CSVRQGWDNTEAFF TGCAGCGTTAGACAGGGCTGGGATAACACTGAAGCTTTCTTT few TRBD1 TRBJ1-1 TRBV29-1
CASSSGEQEGQYF TGTGCCAGCAGCTCAGGAGAACAAGAGGGGCAGTATTTT many NA TRBJ2-3 TRBV7-8
CASSFQGARGYTF TGTGCCAGCAGTTTTCAGGGGGCGAGAGGCTACACCTTC many TRBD1 TRBJ1-2 TRBV12-3/TRBV12-4
CSATPEAAWDTEAFF TGCAGTGCTACCCCCGAGGCAGCCTGGGACACTGAAGCTTTCTTT few NA TRBJ1-1 TRBV20-1
CASSFGGSSGNTIYF TGCGCCAGCAGCTTTGGAGGGAGCTCTGGAAACACCATATATTTT many NA TRBJ1-3 TRBV5-1
CASVESPDTGELFF TGTGCCAGCGTGGAAAGTCCTGACACCGGGGAGCTGTTTTTT NA NA TRBJ2-2 TRBV6-1
CSARGQYF TGCAGTGCTAGAGGGCAGTATTTT many NA TRBJ2-3 TRBV20-1
CSASGPQETQYF TGCAGTGCTAGCGGACCTCAAGAGACCCAGTACTTC NA NA TRBJ2-5 TRBV20-1
CASRRQGAFGNTIYF TGTGCCAGCAGACGACAGGGGGCATTTGGAAACACCATATATTTT many TRBD1 TRBJ1-3 TRBV28
CSVGLAGGRLYEQYF TGCAGCGTTGGACTAGCGGGGGGCCGGTTGTACGAGCAGTACTTC many TRBD2 TRBJ2-7 TRBV29-1
CSAVMIQLYNEQFF TGCAGTGCCGTAATGATCCAATTGTACAATGAGCAGTTCTTC many NA TRBJ2-1 TRBV20-1
CASSLLGLAGMQFF TGTGCCAGCAGTTTACTGGGACTAGCGGGAATGCAGTTCTTC NA TRBD2 TRBJ2-1 TRBV28
CSARESPSRAWETQYF TGCAGTGCTAGAGAAAGCCCTTCGAGGGCTTGGGAGACCCAGTACTTC few NA TRBJ2-5 TRBV20-1
CASSRPGRIEKLFF TGTGCCAGCAGTAGGCCAGGGAGGATCGAAAAACTGTTTTTT NA NA TRBJ1-4 TRBV6-1
CASSSRVNQPQHF TGTGCCAGCAGTTCCAGGGTCAATCAGCCCCAGCATTTT many NA TRBJ1-5 TRBV27
CASSYSSTSGSYEQYF TGTGCCAGCAGTTACTCATCGACTAGCGGGAGCTACGAGCAGTACTTC many TRBD2 TRBJ2-7 TRBV6-2/TRBV6-3
CSVGRTGLAGELFF TGCAGCGTTGGGCGGACAGGGTTAGCCGGGGAGCTGTTTTTT few TRBD1 TRBJ2-2 TRBV29-1
CASTEDRELFF TGTGCCAGCACCGAAGACCGGGAGCTGTTTTTT few NA TRBJ2-2 TRBV12-3/TRBV12-4
CASSLARSGGPNYEQYF TGTGCCAGCAGCTTAGCGAGGTCAGGGGGCCCTAACTACGAGCAGTACTTC many TRBD1 TRBJ2-7 TRBV7-2
CSASLIAAPNNEQFF TGCAGTGCTAGCCTTATAGCGGCTCCGAACAATGAGCAGTTCTTC many NA TRBJ2-1 TRBV20-1
CSAIPPADTQYF TGCAGTGCTATACCCCCCGCAGATACGCAGTATTTT NA NA TRBJ2-3 TRBV20-1
CASSFFRREKDTEAFF TGTGCCAGCAGTTTTTTTAGGAGGGAAAAGGACACTGAAGCTTTCTTT NA NA TRBJ1-1 TRBV28
CSALDSHLVSYNEQFF TGCAGTGCTCTCGACAGCCACCTAGTCTCCTACAATGAGCAGTTCTTC many NA TRBJ2-1 TRBV20-1
CAIVRGSYNEQFF TGTGCCATCGTTAGGGGATCCTACAATGAGCAGTTCTTC many NA TRBJ2-1 TRBV12-3/TRBV12-4
CASSLQGRNTEAFF TGCGCCAGCAGCTTGCAGGGAAGGAACACTGAAGCTTTCTTT many NA TRBJ1-1 TRBV5-1
CASSLVGVWNEQFF TGCGCCAGCAGCTTGGTGGGGGTTTGGAATGAGCAGTTCTTC many NA TRBJ2-1 TRBV5-1
CSANQGGSEKLFF TGCAGTGCCAACCAGGGAGGAAGTGAAAAACTGTTTTTT NA NA TRBJ1-4 TRBV20-1
CSVDKDRLEAFF TGCAGCGTTGACAAAGACAGGCTTGAAGCTTTCTTT many NA TRBJ1-1 TRBV29-1
CSAPRSRGEKLFF TGCAGCGCTCCGAGATCCCGGGGCGAAAAACTGTTTTTT many NA TRBJ1-4 TRBV20-1
CASNRTPPDTQYF TGTGCCAGCAACCGTACTCCTCCAGATACGCAGTATTTT medium-sized NA TRBJ2-3 TRBV28
CASSHQGLTNTGELFF TGTGCCAGCAGCCACCAGGGACTAACGAACACCGGGGAGCTGTTTTTT many TRBD2 TRBJ2-2 TRBV6-2/TRBV6-3
CASSPRGDNYGYTF TGCGCCAGCAGCCCCCGCGGGGATAACTATGGCTACACCTTC many NA TRBJ1-2 TRBV5-1
CASRTNGQNYEQYF TGTGCCAGCAGAACAAACGGACAGAACTACGAGCAGTACTTC many NA TRBJ2-7 TRBV28
CASSKSSDYGYTF TGTGCCAGCAGTAAATCGTCGGACTATGGCTACACCTTC many NA TRBJ1-2 TRBV6-1
CASDGGGNTGELFF TGCGCCAGCGATGGTGGGGGCAACACCGGGGAGCTGTTTTTT many NA TRBJ2-2 TRBV5-1
CASSLGGALGYGYTF TGTGCCAGCAGCTTAGGTGGGGCCTTGGGCTATGGCTACACCTTC few NA TRBJ1-2 TRBV7-9